This TCR beta chain was sequenced for a study of vaccination and CD4 T cells after COVID-19 (dated by TCRdb to between 2021 and 2022). For the study in its entirety: SARS-CoV-2 positivity had been established in the convalescent patients by nasal swab PCR, and mild disease was recorded in several of these patients and severe disease in one. In the convalescent cohort there were six males and four females, among whom were two Hispanic individuals, seven Caucasians, two Asians and one multiracial person. Participants got two doses of the Pfizer-BioNTech BNT162b2 vaccine (n=8) or two doses of the Moderna mRNA-1273 vaccine (n=2). Post-COVID blood samples were collected from convalescent patients a median of about 92 days after diagnosis, with a range of roughly 35 to 161 days. The time from the second vaccine dose to post-vaccine blood sampling had a median of approximately 72 days and ranged from about 12 to 241 days. For stimulating the cultures, overlapping spike peptide pools were used, derived from SARS-CoV-2 as well as from the common cold coronaviruses HCoV-NL63, HCoV-OC43 and HCoV-229E. Control cultures used a CEFX viral epitope pool as positive control, an HIV-1 Nef peptide pool as negative control, or no peptide. In over 8 COVID-19 convalescent patients and a handful of infection-naive healthy vaccine recipients, the spike-specific CD4+ TCR repertoire before mRNA vaccination was compared with the repertoire after mRNA vaccination. The investigation overall reported the following: In convalescent patients, nearly all vaccine-specific clones (304 of 307) were found to be mono-reactive for SARS-CoV-2 spike rather than cross-reactive with common cold coronaviruses. Although the median number of SARS-CoV-2-reactive clonotypes went up from some 23 after infection to 35 to 40 after vaccination, the increase was not significant. The number of convalescent patients in the study was relatively small, and the study did not examine early timepoints following natural infection. In convalescent patients, a median around 90% of post-vaccine SARS-CoV-2-reactive clones were detected only after vaccination, suggesting vaccine-specific priming.

The method was PCR. DNA from cultured CD4+ T cells underwent TCR sequencing with the Oncomine TCR Beta short-read assay at the Johns Hopkins FTIC core. The QIAamp micro DNA kit was used to extract genomic DNA from the cultured CD4+ T cells. Oncomine TCR Beta libraries from cultured CD4+ T cells were pooled using unique dual indexes and sequenced on an Illumina iSeq 100. The paper's processing steps were these. Non-productive sequences were removed, and CDR3s that did not start with C, did not end with F or W, or were shorter than 7 amino acids were discarded. Antigen-specific clonotypes were identified with the MANAFEST web application by comparing peptide-stimulated wells with reference and other culture wells. For a clone to be called positive, the clone needed an FDR below 0.05, an odds ratio above 5, and a productive frequency above 0.1% in at least two of three replicate wells. Clonotypes that were significantly expanded in both SARS-CoV-2 spike wells and at least one common cold coronavirus spike condition were defined as cross-reactive. Similarity between CDR3 sequences was evaluated in R version 3.6.1 using Levenshtein distances (stringdist) and unrooted phylogenetic trees (ape). TCRdb applied fastp at Q25 and MiXCR to the public reads, then kept only in-frame beta chains. All rows with the same CDR3 protein become a single entry with the most common DNA and genes. Here the V and J calls rest on TCRdb's processing, not on the authors' analysis. This sample lists some 17,000 distinct CDR3 sequences; 70% were detected once. The leading ten clones occupy 15% to 20% of the sample.

A note on this clonotype: Its antigen remains unidentified. The record has no base qualities; no much larger clone is one base away.

The treatment or condition label, read with the paper, signifies: 10-day PBMC culture with coronavirus spike peptide pools or control peptides (ViraFEST assay). The ViraFEST assay, used in the study, expanded antigen-specific T cells with peptide pools and then identified the expanded clonotypes through TCR sequencing. The convalescent patients' positive SARS-CoV-2 PCR tests were from March to December 2020, which was before the Alpha, Beta and Delta variants emerged in the United States. PBMCs were cultured at 1.5 million to 2 million per well in IMDM supplemented with approximately 5.3% human AB serum and about 9.5 IU/ml IL-2, with about 9 ug/ml peptide pools added. Half of the culture medium was replaced with fresh IL-2-containing medium on days 3 and 7. After approximately eleven days of culture, CD4+ T cells were isolated by negative selection with the EasySep CD4+ T cell isolation kit. PBMCs were separated from whole blood using Ficoll-Paque Plus gradient centrifugation and then either used fresh or cryopreserved at -140C. Triplicate wells were generally used for each culture condition.

CDR1 DFQATT and CDR2 SNEGSKA are derived from the germline V gene (reference sequence). For this chain, trimming is 3 bases at the V end and 0 bases at the J end, and the number of junction bases without a gene match is 2. The CDR3 spans 14 residues, from the cysteine through the phenylalanine. The only DNA kept is the CDR3, 42 bases in frame from the first base. The clonotype comes from a human donor who had recovered from COVID-19. The sample was CD4+ T cells from blood, cultured in vitro. The rearrangement combines TRBV20-1 with TRBJ1-2, with 9 central nucleotides matching TRBD1. For the CDR3, the sequence is CSARGQGANYGYTF. The nucleotide sequence reads as follows: TGCAGTGCTAGGGGACAGGGAGCTAACTATGGCTACACCTTC.